This T cell receptor beta chain was documented in a study of cytomegalovirus exposure and HLA in healthy donors. The CDR3 is 13 residues long. Per the germline V gene, CDR1 is ENHRY and CDR2 is SYGVKD. The germline V and J ends were trimmed by 3 bases and 6 bases, with 9 bases remaining between them. General study results and limits: Accurate HLA-A and HLA-B prediction from TCR beta sequences was reported for most subjects.

A note on this clone: Its antigen is unidentified.

Primers: 60 Vbeta forward and 13 Jbeta reverse. TCRdb keeps only in-frame clones here, not all; method: immunoSEQ multiplex PCR. The table lists about 110,000 clones, 60% to 75% of them singletons. This receptor was obtained from a male donor in good health and CMV-seropositive. The chain has TRBV10-3 and TRBJ2-1, with a possible D match to TRBD1 (6 bases). The sample comprised PBMCs. CDR3 sequence reads: CAISDRDTNEQFF. CDR3 bases: TGTGCCATCAGTGACCGGGACACCAATGAGCAGTTCTTC.